Below, one TCR beta chain is given with its context. What it recognizes is unknown. The record originates from a study of shared clonotypes between healthy human individuals. Study information: Researchers assigned three CD4 naive, three CD4 memory, two CD8 naive and one CD8 memory plate to each donor. Study-level findings and limits: Collection of samples was limited to blood; tissue repertoires likely differ. The authors expected sequencing depth to affect clonotype sharing among donors.

The CDR3 sequence is 20 residues long. TCRdb's table, derived via immunoSEQ multiplex PCR, lists solely in-frame clones and lacks some. The sample shows approximately 2,300,000 clones, approximately 90% of them seen only once. The sequencing sample was made of naive CD4+ T cells from PBMCs. Indicated subset: CD45RA+ positively selected. The receptor's source is a man between 18 and 29 years old in good health. Some clones in this sample may be carry-over from other donors' samples. This chain joins TRBV1 and TRBJ1-2. TRBV1 is recorded as a pseudogene. The CDR3 bases are TGCACCAGCAGCCAGGTCGAACCGGGCCGCTTACCCCTCACTAACTATGGCTACACCTTC. It yields the protein CTSSQVEPGRLPLTNYGYTF.